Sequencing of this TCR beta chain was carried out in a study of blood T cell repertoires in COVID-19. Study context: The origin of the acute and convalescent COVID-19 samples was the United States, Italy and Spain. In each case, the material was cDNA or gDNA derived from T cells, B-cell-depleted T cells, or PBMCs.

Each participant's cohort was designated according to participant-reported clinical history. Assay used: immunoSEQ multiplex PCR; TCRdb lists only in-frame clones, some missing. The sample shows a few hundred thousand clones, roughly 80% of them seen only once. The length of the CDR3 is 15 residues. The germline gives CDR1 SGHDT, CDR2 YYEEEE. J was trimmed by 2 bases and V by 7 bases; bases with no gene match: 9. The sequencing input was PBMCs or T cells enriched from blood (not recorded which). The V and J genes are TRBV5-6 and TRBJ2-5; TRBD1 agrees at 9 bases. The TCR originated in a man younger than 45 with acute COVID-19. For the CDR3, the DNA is TGTGCCAGCGGTAAACAGGGGGCGGGTCAAGAGACCCAGTACTTC. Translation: CASGKQGAGQETQYF.